The 26 T cell receptor beta chains in this list originate from one sample, sequenced in a study of shared clonotypes between healthy human individuals. The table came from immunoSEQ multiplex PCR; TCRdb's copy has only in-frame clones and leaves some out. Counted here are about 650,000 clones, around 95% occurring once; the ten biggest clones make up about 0.11%. It was CD45RO-negative cells, positively selected for CCR7, that made up naive CD8 cells, with terminally differentiated effector memory CD45RA+ cells excluded. The sequenced sample consisted of naive CD8+ T cells sorted from blood. These receptor sequences come from a woman aged 25 to 39 in good health.

V usage is TRBV6-7 and J usage is TRBJ1-5; no definite D call. TRBV6-7 is filed as an ORF, its function uncertain. V was pared by 1 base and J by 0 bases, with 13 bases between. This CDR3 spans 17 amino acids. CDR3 sequence reads: CASSYCREVDSNQPQHF. The CDR3 bases are TGTGCCAGCAGTTACTGTCGGGAGGTGGATAGCAATCAGCCCCAGCATTTT.

The V call is TRBV7-6, the J call TRBJ1-1, with D unclear. The ends were cut back, 2 bases at V and 0 bases at J, with 7 bases in the middle. The CDR3 extends over 14 amino acids. The germline V gene has CDR1 SGHVS and CDR2 FNYEAQ. The CDR3 spells CASSLSPMNTEAFF. CDR3 DNA: TGTGCCAGCAGCTTATCACCGATGAACACTGAAGCTTTCTTT.

This sequence joins TRBV12-5 and TRBJ2-3; TRBD2 matches at 9 bases. Trimming took 1 base from V and 1 from J; bases not matched to a gene: 3. The germline V gene encodes CDR1 LGHNT and CDR2 FRNRAP. The CDR3 contains 16 residues. Here the CDR3 reads CASGLDRLAGTDTQYF. CDR3 bases: TGTGCTAGTGGTTTGGATCGACTAGCGGGCACAGATACGCAGTATTTT.

The V gene is TRBV2, the J gene TRBJ1-4; 10 bases are shared with TRBD1. V was pared by 6 bases and J by 7 bases, with 8 bases of the junction left unmatched. The germline V gene encodes CDR1 SNHLY and CDR2 FYNNEI. This CDR3 comprises 15 residues. The CDR3 protein is CASSTSRTGGEKLFF. DNA for the CDR3: TGTGCCAGCAGCACCTCCCGGACAGGGGGTGAAAAACTGTTTTTT.

CDR3 residues: CASSMDRGREETQYF. The CDR3 coding sequence is TGTGCCAGCAGCATGGACAGGGGGCGCGAAGAGACCCAGTACTTC. The gene calls are TRBV28 and TRBJ2-5; 11 nucleotides agree with TRBD1. CDR3 length equals 15 residues. Germline V CDR1 and CDR2: MDHEN, SYDVKM. Germline trimming cut 6 bases from V and 3 bases from J; bases unmatched to any gene: 6.

This clone occurred once. This chain uses TRBV29-1 with TRBJ2-5, with TRBD1 as a possible D gene (5 bases). The end of the DNA fits TRBJ2-7 better, so the J call may be wrong. Germline CDR1 and CDR2: SQVTM and ANQGSEA. This CDR3 has 11 residues. Written as DNA, the CDR3 is TGCAGCGTTGAAAGGGGCTACGAGCAGTACTTC. Translation gives CSVERGYEQYF.

This sequence joins TRBV4-1 and TRBJ2-3; 9 bases align to TRBD2. This CDR3 spans 17 amino acids. V dropped 0 bases and J dropped 2; count of bases not matched to a gene: 6. The V gene's germline CDR1 is MGHRA and CDR2 YSYEKL. The CDR3 nucleotides are TGCGCCAGCAGCCAAGAAGGTAGCGGGAGTATCACAGATACGCAGTATTTT. Its translation: CASSQEGSGSITDTQYF.

The chain's CDR3 is CASRVGTVQETQYF. The CDR3 DNA follows: TGTGCCAGCAGGGTGGGGACAGTCCAAGAGACCCAGTACTTC. This chain uses TRBV28 with TRBJ2-5, with 7 bases matching TRBD1. Unmatched junction bases numbered 5, after V lost 6 bases and J lost 1 base. This CDR3 region has 14 residues. Germline CDR1 reads MDHEN; CDR2 reads SYDVKM.

The J gene is TRBJ2-1, the V gene TRBV27; 12 nucleotides line up with TRBD2. CDR1 is MNHEY, CDR2 SMNVEV, per germline (reference sequence). The CDR3 loop spans 17 amino acids. V lost 3 bases and J lost 3; bases outside the gene matches: 6. The CDR3 coding sequence is TGTGCCAGCAGTTTTCGACTAGCGGGAGAGGTCTACAATGAGCAGTTCTTC. Its translation: CASSFRLAGEVYNEQFF.

This sequence joins TRBV6-1 and TRBJ2-7; 9 nucleotides align to TRBD1. The CDR3 is 15 residues long. Germline CDR1 and CDR2: MNHNS and SASEGT. V trimming: 0 bases; J trimming: 4 bases; junction bases outside the gene matches: 4. The CDR3 spells CASSEAGQGTYEQYF. The CDR3 nucleotides read TGTGCCAGCAGTGAAGCGGGACAGGGTACATACGAGCAGTACTTC.

The chain links TRBV7-9 to TRBJ2-1; 8 bases line up with TRBD2. CDR3 size: 18 residues. Germline loops: CDR1 SEHNR, CDR2 FQNEAQ (reference sequence). The trim removed 2 bases at V and 5 bases at J, leaving 14 bases unmatched. The CDR3 DNA is TGTGCCAGCAGCTTACCCCGCGTGGGTAGCGGGATTCACAATGAGCAGTTCTTC. It translates to CASSLPRVGSGIHNEQFF.

The CDR3 nucleotides read TGTGCCAGCGACAGTAGCTGGGACGAGCAGTACTTC. Translated: CASDSSWDEQYF. The chain couples TRBV2 to TRBJ2-7; weak D call: TRBD1 (5 bases). CDR3 size: 12 residues. Trimming stripped 8 bases from V and 5 bases from J, with 13 bases between. Germline loops: CDR1 SNHLY, CDR2 FYNNEI.

The rearrangement links TRBV19 to TRBJ2-7, with a possible D match to TRBD2 (6 bases). The CDR3 is made up of 14 amino acids. Germline CDR1 and CDR2: LNHDA and SQIVND (reference sequence). V was trimmed by 3 bases and J by 5 bases, leaving 14 bases between them. CDR3 sequence reads: CASSMSEGLDEQYF. The CDR3 coding sequence is TGTGCCAGTAGTATGTCGGAGGGCCTAGACGAGCAGTACTTC.

The V call is TRBV14, the J call TRBJ2-7, with 8 nucleotides matching TRBD1. CDR3 length equals 16 residues. V was pared by 4 bases and J by 3 bases, with 11 bases of the junction left unmatched. Germline V gene data show CDR1 as SGHDN and CDR2 as FVKESK. CDR3 amino acids: CASSPRSRTGFYEQYF. DNA for the CDR3: TGTGCCAGCAGCCCCAGGTCCCGGACAGGGTTCTACGAGCAGTACTTC.

A word on this clone: Other DNA sequences in the same sample also yield this CDR3. The V gene is TRBV28, the J gene TRBJ2-1, with a weak D call TRBD2 (6 bases). This CDR3 comprises 14 residues. V lost 3 bases, J lost 0 bases, and 6 bases lay in between. Germline assignment: CDR1 MDHEN and CDR2 SYDVKM. The CDR3 protein is CASSLTSSYNEQFF. In DNA form, the CDR3 reads TGTGCCAGCAGTTTGACTAGCTCCTACAATGAGCAGTTCTTC.

The chain has TRBV28 and TRBJ1-2; no clear D gene. V shed 2 bases and J shed 6 bases, with 13 bases lying between them. Per germline, CDR1 MDHEN and CDR2 SYDVKM. CDR3 length: 14 residues. CDR3 loop: CASSLSPGEDGYTF. In DNA, the CDR3 is TGTGCCAGCAGTTTAAGCCCGGGAGAGGATGGCTACACCTTC.

V and J are TRBV2 and TRBJ1-2, with 8 bases matching TRBD1. The CDR3 is made up of 17 amino acids. V dropped 0 bases and J dropped 4; count of bases not matched to a gene: 10. CDR1 and CDR2 from the germline V gene are SNHLY and FYNNEI. CDR3 DNA sequence: TGTGCCAGCAGTGAAGCGCTTAGTCAGGGGGCGGGCTATGGCTACACCTTC. It yields the protein CASSEALSQGAGYGYTF.

Here the CDR3 reads CASSPGTGYGYTF. CDR3 sequence (DNA): TGCGCCAGCAGCCCGGGGACAGGCTATGGCTACACCTTC. This chain links TRBV5-1 with TRBJ1-2; TRBD1 aligns across 8 bases. The V gene end was trimmed by 4 bases and the J gene end by 4 bases; junction bases not matched to a gene: 3. The CDR3 has 13 amino acids. Germline loops: CDR1 SGHRS, CDR2 YFSETQ.

The rearrangement joins TRBV6-5 to TRBJ1-2; 7 bases are shared with TRBD1. This CDR3 is built from 14 residues. The V and J ends lost 6 bases and 4 bases, in that order; junction bases with no gene match: 8. Germline CDR1 MNHEY, CDR2 SVGAGI. Here the CDR3 reads CASSSRDSRYGYTF. CDR3 DNA: TGTGCCAGCAGCTCTCGGGACAGCCGCTATGGCTACACCTTC.

A single count supports this clone. This chain joins TRBV5-1 and TRBJ2-3; 8 positions match TRBD1. This CDR3 contains 17 residues. Unmatched junction bases numbered 9, after V lost 2 bases and J lost 1 base. Germline CDR1 is SGHRS and CDR2 is YFSETQ. CDR3 amino acids: CASSFQGAGGRTDTQYF. DNA for the CDR3: TGCGCCAGCAGCTTTCAGGGGGCTGGTGGCCGCACAGATACGCAGTATTTT.

V and J are TRBV5-4 and TRBJ2-7, with unresolved D. This CDR3 contains 12 residues. Trimming stripped 2 bases from V and 6 bases from J, with 9 bases between. The germline V gene has CDR1 SGHNT and CDR2 YYREEE (reference sequence). CDR3 residues: CASSFGATEQYF. The CDR3 coding sequence is TGTGCCAGCAGCTTCGGAGCGACCGAGCAGTACTTC. The variable domain in full, completed from reference TRBV5-4 and TRBJ2-7, reads ETGVTQSPTHLIKTRGQQVTLRCSSQSGHNTVSWYQQALGQGPQFIFQYYREEENGRGNFPPRFSGLQFPNYSSELNVNALELDDSALYLCASSFGATEQYFGPGTRLTVT.

In this sample, this clone turned up once. The V gene is TRBV5-6, the J gene TRBJ2-5, with a weak D call TRBD1 (5 bases). CDR3 length: 16 residues. V was clipped by 2 bases and J by 3 bases, with 17 bases between them. Per the germline V gene, CDR1 is SGHDT and CDR2 is YYEEEE. CDR3 DNA: TGTGCCAGCAGCTTAACTTCATACGACAGAAAAGAGACCCAGTACTTC. This encodes CASSLTSYDRKETQYF. The full variable domain, completed using reference TRBV5-6 and TRBJ2-5, is DAGVTQSPTHLIKTRGQQVTLRCSPKSGHDTVSWYQQALGQGPQFIFQYYEEEERQRGNFPDRFSGHQFPNYSSELNVNALLLGDSALYLCASSLTSYDRKETQYFGPGTRLLVL.

The rearrangement links TRBV29-1 to TRBJ1-1; D not resolved. Between the trimmed V and J ends, which lost 6 bases and 1 base, there was a span of 9 bases. The V gene's germline CDR1 is SQVTM and CDR2 ANQGSEA. This CDR3 contains 12 residues. This chain's CDR3 is CSVRDRNTEAFF. CDR3 in DNA: TGCAGCGTCAGAGATCGGAACACTGAAGCTTTCTTT.

DNA for the CDR3: TGTGCCAGCCAGCAGGCGCCCCTTTCAACTAATGAAAAACTGTTTTTT. This translates into CASQQAPLSTNEKLFF. The V and J genes are TRBV7-8 and TRBJ1-4; D not certain. Trimming took off 8 bases at V and 0 bases at J, with 16 bases between the two ends. CDR3 length equals 16 residues. The germline CDR1 and CDR2 sequences are SGHVS and FQNEAQ.

The chain has TRBV11-2 and TRBJ2-4, with D unresolved. The CDR3 runs 14 residues. Trimming pared 1 base from V and 6 bases from J, leaving 10 bases between. Germline loops: CDR1 SGHAT, CDR2 FQNNGV. This CDR3 is CASSLVSGGNIQYF. The CDR3 coding sequence is TGTGCCAGCAGCTTAGTATCCGGTGGAAACATTCAGTACTTC.

V and J are TRBV5-1 and TRBJ2-7; the match to TRBD1 covers 8 bases. The junction had 4 bases not matched to a gene; V was cut back by 3 bases and J by 2 bases. Germline V lookup: CDR1 SGHRS, CDR2 YFSETQ. This CDR3 comprises 14 residues. The CDR3, as DNA: TGCGCCAGCAGCTCCGGGACAGGCGCCTACGAGCAGTACTTC. It specifies CASSSGTGAYEQYF.